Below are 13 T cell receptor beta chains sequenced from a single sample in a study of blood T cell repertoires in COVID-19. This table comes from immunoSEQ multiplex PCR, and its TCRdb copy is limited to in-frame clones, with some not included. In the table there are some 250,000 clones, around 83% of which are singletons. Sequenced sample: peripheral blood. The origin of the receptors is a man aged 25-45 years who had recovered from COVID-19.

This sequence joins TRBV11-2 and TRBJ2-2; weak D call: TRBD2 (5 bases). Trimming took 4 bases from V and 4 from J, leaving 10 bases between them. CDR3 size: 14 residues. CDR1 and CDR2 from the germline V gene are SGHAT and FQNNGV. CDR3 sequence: CASSWSRGTGELFF. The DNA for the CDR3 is TGTGCCAGCAGCTGGAGTCGGGGCACCGGGGAGCTGTTTTTT.

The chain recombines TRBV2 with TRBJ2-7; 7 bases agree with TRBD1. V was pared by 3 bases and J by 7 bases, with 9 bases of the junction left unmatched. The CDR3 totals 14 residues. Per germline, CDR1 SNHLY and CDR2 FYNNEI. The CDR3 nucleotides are TGTGCCAGCAGTGAGGCGCAGGGCAGGGGGGAGCAGTACGTC. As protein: CASSEAQGRGEQYV.

Here the CDR3 reads CASSQGLASYNEQFF. The CDR3 coding sequence is TGTGCCAGCAGCCAAGGACTAGCGTCCTACAATGAGCAGTTCTTC. J is TRBJ2-1 and V is TRBV3-1 (or the pseudogene TRBV3-2); 8 nucleotides line up with TRBD2. The length of the CDR3 is 15 residues. V shed 1 base, J shed 1 base, and the junction held 0 bases outside the gene matches. From germline, CDR1 is LGHDT and CDR2 YNNKEL (reference sequence).

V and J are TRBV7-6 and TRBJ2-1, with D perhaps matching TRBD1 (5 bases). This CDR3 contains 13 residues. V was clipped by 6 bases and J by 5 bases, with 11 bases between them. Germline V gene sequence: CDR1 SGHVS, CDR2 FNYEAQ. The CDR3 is CASRQGVHNEQFF. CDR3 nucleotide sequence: TGTGCCAGCAGGCAGGGCGTCCACAATGAGCAGTTCTTC.

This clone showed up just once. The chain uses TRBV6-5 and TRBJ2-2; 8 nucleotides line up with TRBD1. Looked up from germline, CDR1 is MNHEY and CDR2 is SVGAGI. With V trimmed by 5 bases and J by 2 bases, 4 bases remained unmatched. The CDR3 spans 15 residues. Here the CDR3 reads CASSPGTGNTGELFF. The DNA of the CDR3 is TGTGCCAGCAGTCCCGGGACAGGTAACACCGGGGAGCTGTTTTTT.

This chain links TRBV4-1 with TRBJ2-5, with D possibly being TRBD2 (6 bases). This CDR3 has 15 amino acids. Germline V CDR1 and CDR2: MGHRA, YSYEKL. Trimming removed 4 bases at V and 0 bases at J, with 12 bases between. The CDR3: CASSLYRDYQETQYF. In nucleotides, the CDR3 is TGCGCCAGCAGCCTTTATCGGGACTACCAAGAGACCCAGTACTTC.

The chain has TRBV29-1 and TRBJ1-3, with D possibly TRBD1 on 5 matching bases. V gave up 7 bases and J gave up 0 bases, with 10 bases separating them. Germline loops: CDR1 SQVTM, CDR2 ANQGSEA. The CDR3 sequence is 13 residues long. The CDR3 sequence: CSARQSSGNTIYF. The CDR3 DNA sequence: TGCAGCGCCCGACAGAGCTCTGGAAACACCATATATTTT. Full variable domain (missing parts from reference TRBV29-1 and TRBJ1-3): SAVISQKPSRDICQRGTSLTIQCQVDSQVTMMFWYRQQPGQSLTLIATANQGSEATYESGFVIDKFPISRPNLTFSTLTVSNMSPEDSSIYLCSARQSSGNTIYFGEGSWLTVV.

The CDR3 region has the DNA TGCGCCAGCAGCTCCCTGACTGCGGGCAAACTGTTTTTT. Protein product: CASSSLTAGKLFF. This chain joins TRBV10-2 and TRBJ1-4; unclear D gene. The length of the CDR3 is 13 residues. Germline CDR1 WSHSY, CDR2 SAAADI. Trimming left V 6 bases short and J 11 bases short, with 16 bases between.

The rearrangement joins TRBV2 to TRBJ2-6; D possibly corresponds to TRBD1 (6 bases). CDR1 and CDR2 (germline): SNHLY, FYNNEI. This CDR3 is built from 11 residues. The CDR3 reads CAQGGANVLTF. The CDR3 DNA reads TGTGCACAGGGAGGGGCCAACGTCCTGACTTTC.

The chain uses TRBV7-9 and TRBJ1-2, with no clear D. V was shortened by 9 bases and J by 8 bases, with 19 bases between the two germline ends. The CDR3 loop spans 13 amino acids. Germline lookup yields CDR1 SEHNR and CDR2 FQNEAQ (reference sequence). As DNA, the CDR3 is TGTGCCAGTAACCGGGATGCCCTCGGAGGCTACACCTTC. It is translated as CASNRDALGGYTF. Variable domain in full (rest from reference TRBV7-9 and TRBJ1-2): DTGVSQNPRHKITKRGQNVTFRCDPISEHNRLYWYRQTLGQGPEFLTYFQNEAQLEKSRLLSDRFSAERPKGSFSTLEIQRTEQGDSAMYLCASNRDALGGYTFGSGTRLTVV.

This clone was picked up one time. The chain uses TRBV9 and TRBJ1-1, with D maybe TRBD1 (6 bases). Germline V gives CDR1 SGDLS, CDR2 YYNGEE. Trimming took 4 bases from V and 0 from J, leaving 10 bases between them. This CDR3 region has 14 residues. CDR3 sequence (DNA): TGTGCCAGCAGCCGGACAGTGATGAACACTGAAGCTTTCTTT. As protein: CASSRTVMNTEAFF.

The DNA of the CDR3 is TGTGCCAGCAACCCCGGACAGGGCCACGAGCAGTACTTC. Translated: CASNPGQGHEQYF. The chain links TRBV6-5 to TRBJ2-7, with 8 positions matching TRBD1. Germline V lookup: CDR1 MNHEY, CDR2 SVGAGI. The V gene end was trimmed by 7 bases and the J gene end by 5 bases; junction bases not matched to a gene: 7. The CDR3 is made up of 13 amino acids.

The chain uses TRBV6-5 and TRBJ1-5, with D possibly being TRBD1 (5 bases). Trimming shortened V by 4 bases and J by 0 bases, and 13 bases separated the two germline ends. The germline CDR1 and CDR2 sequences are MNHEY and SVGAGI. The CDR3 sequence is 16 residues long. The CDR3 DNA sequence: TGTGCCAGCAGTTCTCGACAGCCTGATAGCAATCAGCCCCAGCATTTT. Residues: CASSSRQPDSNQPQHF.